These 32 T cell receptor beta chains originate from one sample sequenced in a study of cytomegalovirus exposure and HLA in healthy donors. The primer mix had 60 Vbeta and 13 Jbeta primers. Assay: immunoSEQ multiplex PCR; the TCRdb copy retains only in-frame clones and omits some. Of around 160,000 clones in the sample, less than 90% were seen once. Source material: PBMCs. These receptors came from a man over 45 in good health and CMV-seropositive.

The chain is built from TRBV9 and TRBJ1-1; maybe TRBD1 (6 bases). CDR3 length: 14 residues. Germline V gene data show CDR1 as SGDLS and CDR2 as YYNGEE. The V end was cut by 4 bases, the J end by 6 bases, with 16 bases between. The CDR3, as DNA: TGTGCCAGCAGCCAAGCTGGGCAGGGGTCTGAAGCTTTCTTT. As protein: CASSQAGQGSEAFF.

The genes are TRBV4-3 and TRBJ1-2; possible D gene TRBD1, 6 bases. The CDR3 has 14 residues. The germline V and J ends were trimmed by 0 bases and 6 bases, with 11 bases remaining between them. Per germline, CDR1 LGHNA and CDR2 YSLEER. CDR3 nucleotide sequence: TGCGCCAGCAGCCAAGAGGACAGACGGGATGGCTACACCTTC. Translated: CASSQEDRRDGYTF.

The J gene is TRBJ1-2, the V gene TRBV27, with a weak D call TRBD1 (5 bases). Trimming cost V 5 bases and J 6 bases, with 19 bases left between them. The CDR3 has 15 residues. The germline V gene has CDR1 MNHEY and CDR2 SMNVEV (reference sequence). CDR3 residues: CASSLTLMGGDGYTF. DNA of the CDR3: TGTGCCAGCAGTCTTACGTTAATGGGGGGTGATGGCTACACCTTC.

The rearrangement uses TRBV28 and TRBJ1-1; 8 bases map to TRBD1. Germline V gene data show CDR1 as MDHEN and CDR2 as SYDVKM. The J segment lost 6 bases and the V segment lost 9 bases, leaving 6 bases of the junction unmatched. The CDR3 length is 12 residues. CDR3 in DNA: TGTGCCAGTCAGGGGGCTGACGCTGAAGCTTTCTTT. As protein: CASQGADAEAFF.

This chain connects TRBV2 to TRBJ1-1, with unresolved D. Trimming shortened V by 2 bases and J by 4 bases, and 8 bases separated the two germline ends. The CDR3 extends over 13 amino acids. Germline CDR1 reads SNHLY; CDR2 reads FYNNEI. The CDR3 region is CASSEWLSTEAFF. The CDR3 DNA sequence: TGTGCCAGCAGTGAATGGCTCTCCACTGAAGCTTTCTTT.

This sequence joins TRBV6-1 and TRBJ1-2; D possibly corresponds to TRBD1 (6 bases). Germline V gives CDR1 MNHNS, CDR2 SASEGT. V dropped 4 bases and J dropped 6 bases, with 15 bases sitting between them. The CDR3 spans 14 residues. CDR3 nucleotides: TGTGCCAGCAGTGCCTCGACAGGTTTCGATGGCTACACCTTC. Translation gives CASSASTGFDGYTF.

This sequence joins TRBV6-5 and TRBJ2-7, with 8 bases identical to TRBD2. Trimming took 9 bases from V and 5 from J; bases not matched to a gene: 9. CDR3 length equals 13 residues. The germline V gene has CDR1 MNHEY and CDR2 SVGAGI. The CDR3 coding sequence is TGTGCCAGTCGTCGTAGCGGGGCTGACGAGCAGTACTTC. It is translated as CASRRSGADEQYF.

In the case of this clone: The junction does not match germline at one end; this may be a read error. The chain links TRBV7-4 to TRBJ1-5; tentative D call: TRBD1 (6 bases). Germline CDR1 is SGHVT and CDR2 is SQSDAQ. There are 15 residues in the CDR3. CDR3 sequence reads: CASSQGGGMGQPQHF. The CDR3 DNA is TGCGCCAGCAGCCAAGGGGGGGGGATGGGTCAGCCCCAGCATTTT.

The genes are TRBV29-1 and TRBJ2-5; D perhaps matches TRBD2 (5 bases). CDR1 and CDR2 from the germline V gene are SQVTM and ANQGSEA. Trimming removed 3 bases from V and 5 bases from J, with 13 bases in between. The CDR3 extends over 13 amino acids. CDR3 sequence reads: CSVDVPSGETQYF. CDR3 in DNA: TGCAGCGTTGATGTCCCTTCGGGGGAGACCCAGTACTTC.

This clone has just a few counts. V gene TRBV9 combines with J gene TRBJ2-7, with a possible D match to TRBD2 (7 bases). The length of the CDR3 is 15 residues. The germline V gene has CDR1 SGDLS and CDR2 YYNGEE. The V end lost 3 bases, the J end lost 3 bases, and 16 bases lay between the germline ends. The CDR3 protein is CASSAEGGAFYEQYF. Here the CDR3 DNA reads TGTGCCAGCAGCGCGGAGGGGGGGGCATTCTACGAGCAGTACTTC.

For the CDR3, the DNA is TGTGCCAGCAGCTTAGCCCATACAGGGATCAGCTACGAGCAGTACTTC. It is translated as CASSLAHTGISYEQYF. V usage is TRBV7-2 and J usage is TRBJ2-7, with a weak D call TRBD1 (6 bases). In germline, CDR1 is SGHTA, CDR2 FQGNSA. With 0 bases removed from V and 3 bases from J, the gap between germline ends came to 15 bases. The CDR3 extends over 16 amino acids.

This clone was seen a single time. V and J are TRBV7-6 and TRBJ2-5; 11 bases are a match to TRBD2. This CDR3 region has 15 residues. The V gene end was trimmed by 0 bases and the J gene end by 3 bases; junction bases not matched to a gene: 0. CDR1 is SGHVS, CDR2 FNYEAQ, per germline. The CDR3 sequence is CASSLAGLAEETQYF. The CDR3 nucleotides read TGTGCCAGCAGCTTAGCGGGACTAGCGGAAGAGACCCAGTACTTC.

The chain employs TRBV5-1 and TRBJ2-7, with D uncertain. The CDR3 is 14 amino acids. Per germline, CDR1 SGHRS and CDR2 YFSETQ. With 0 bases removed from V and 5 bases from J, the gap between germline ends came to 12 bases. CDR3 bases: TGCGCCAGCAGCTTGGCCCTACGGAGCCACGAGCAGTACTTC. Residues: CASSLALRSHEQYF.

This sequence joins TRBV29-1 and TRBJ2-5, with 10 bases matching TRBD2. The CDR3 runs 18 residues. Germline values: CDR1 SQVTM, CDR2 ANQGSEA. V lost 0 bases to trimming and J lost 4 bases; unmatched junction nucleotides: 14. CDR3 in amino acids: CSVEDYGTSVFLGETQYF. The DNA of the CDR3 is TGCAGCGTTGAAGACTACGGGACTAGCGTATTCCTGGGAGAGACCCAGTACTTC.

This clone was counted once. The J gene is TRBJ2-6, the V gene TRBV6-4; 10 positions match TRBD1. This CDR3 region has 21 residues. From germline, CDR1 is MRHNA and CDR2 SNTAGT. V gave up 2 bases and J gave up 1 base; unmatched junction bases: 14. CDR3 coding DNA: TGTGCCAGCAGTGACCCGACTACGGGGACAGGGGCTTTATCTGGGGCCAACGTCCTGACTTTC. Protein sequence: CASSDPTTGTGALSGANVLTF.

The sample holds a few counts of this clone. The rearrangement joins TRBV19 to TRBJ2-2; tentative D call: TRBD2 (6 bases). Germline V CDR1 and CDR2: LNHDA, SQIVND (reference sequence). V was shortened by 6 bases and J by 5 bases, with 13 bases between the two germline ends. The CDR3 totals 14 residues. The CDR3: CASRPGRGTGELFF. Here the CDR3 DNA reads TGTGCCAGTAGACCCGGGAGAGGAACCGGGGAGCTGTTTTTT.

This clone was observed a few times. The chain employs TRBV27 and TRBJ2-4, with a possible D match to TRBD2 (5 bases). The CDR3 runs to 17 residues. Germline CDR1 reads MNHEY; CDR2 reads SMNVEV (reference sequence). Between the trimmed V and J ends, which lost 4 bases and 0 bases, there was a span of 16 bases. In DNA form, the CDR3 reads TGTGCCAGCAGTTATCGTGGAGGATCTGTAGCCAAAAACATTCAGTACTTC. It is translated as CASSYRGGSVAKNIQYF.

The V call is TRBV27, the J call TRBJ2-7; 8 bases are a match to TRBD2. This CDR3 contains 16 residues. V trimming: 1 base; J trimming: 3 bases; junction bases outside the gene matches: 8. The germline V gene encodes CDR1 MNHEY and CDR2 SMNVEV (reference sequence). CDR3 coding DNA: TGTGCCAGCAGTTTATATCGGCGGGGGGATGTCTACGAGCAGTACTTC. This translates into CASSLYRRGDVYEQYF.

The CDR3 here is CSVDSVLSGNTIYF. CDR3 nucleotide sequence: TGCAGCGTTGACTCGGTTCTCTCTGGAAACACCATATATTTT. V usage is TRBV29-1 and J usage is TRBJ1-3; D gene uncertain. Per the germline V gene, CDR1 is SQVTM and CDR2 is ANQGSEA. The CDR3 is made up of 14 amino acids. The V end was cut by 3 bases, the J end by 0 bases, with 9 bases between.

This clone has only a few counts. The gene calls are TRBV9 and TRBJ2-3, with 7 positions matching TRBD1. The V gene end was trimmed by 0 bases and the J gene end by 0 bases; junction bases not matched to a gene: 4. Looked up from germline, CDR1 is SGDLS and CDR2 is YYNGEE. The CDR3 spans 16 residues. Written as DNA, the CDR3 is TGTGCCAGCAGCGTAGAGGTAGGGGGCAGCACAGATACGCAGTATTTT. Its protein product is CASSVEVGGSTDTQYF.

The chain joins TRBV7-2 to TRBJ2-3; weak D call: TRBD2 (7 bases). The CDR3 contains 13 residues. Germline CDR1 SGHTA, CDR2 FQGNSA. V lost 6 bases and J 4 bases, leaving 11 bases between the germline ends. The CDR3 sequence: CASRIGGADTQYF. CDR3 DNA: TGTGCCAGCAGAATAGGGGGGGCAGATACGCAGTATTTT.

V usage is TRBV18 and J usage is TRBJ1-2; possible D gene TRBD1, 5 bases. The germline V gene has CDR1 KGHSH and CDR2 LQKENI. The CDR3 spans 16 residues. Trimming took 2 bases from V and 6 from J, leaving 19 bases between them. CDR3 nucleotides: TGTGCCAGCTCACCAGAATCAGGGACGGGAGCGGATGGCTACACCTTC. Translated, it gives CASSPESGTGADGYTF. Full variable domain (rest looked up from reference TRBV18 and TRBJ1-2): NAGVMQNPRHLVRRRGQEARLRCSPMKGHSHVYWYRQLPEEGLKFMVYLQKENIIDESGMPKERFSAEFPKEGPSILRIQQVVRGDSAAYFCASSPESGTGADGYTFGSGTRLTVV.

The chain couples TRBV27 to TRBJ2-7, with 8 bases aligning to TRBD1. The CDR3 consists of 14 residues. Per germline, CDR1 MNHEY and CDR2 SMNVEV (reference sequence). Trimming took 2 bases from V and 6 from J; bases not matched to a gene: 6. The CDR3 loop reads CASSLAAGGGEQYF. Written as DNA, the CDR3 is TGTGCCAGCAGTTTAGCGGCAGGGGGCGGCGAGCAGTACTTC.

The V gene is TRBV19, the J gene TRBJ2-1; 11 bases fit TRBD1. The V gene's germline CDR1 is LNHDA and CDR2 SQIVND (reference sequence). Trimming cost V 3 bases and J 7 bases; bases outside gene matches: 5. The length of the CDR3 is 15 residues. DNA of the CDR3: TGTGCCAGTAGTATCGGACAGGGGGCGCGAAATGAGCAGTTCTTC. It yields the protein CASSIGQGARNEQFF.

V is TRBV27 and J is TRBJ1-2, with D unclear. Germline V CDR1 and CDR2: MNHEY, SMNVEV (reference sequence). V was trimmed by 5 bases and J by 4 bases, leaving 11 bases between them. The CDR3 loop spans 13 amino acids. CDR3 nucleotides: TGTGCCAGCAGTCCTATGGGAGTCTATGGCTACACCTTC. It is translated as CASSPMGVYGYTF.

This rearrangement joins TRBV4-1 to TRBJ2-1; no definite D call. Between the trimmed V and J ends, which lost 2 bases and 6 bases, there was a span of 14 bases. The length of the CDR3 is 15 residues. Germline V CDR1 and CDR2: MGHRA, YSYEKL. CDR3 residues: CASSQTSAAGNEQFF. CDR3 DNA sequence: TGCGCCAGCAGCCAAACGAGCGCGGCCGGCAATGAGCAGTTCTTC.

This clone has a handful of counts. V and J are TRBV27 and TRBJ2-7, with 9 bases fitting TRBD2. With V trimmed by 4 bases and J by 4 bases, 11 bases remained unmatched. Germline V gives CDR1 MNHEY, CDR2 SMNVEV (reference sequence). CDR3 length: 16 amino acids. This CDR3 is CASSWTPIAGGYEQYF. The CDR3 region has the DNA TGTGCCAGCAGTTGGACCCCCATCGCGGGAGGGTACGAGCAGTACTTC.

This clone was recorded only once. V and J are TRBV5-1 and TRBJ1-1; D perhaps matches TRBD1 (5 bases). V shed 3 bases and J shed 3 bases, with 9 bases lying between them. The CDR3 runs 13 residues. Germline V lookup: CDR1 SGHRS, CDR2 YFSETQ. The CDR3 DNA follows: TGCGCCAGCAGCTCCGGGGGTGACACTGAAGCTTTCTTT. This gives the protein CASSSGGDTEAFF.

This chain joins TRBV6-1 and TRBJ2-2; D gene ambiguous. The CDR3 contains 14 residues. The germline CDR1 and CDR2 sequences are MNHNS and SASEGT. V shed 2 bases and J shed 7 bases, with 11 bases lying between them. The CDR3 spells CASSESWAIGELFF. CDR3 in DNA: TGTGCCAGCAGTGAAAGTTGGGCCATCGGGGAGCTGTTTTTT.

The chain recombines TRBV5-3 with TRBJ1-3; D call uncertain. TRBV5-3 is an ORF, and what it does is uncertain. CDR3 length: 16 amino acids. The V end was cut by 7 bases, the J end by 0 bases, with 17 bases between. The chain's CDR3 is CARGQLPPSSGNTIYF. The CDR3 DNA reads TGTGCCAGAGGCCAATTGCCCCCCTCCTCTGGAAACACCATATATTTT.

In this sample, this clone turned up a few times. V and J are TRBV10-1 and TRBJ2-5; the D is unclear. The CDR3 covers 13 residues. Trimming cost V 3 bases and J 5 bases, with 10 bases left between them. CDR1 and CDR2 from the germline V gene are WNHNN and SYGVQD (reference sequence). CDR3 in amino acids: CASSDSEVETQYF. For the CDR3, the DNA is TGCGCCAGCAGTGATTCTGAGGTGGAGACCCAGTACTTC.

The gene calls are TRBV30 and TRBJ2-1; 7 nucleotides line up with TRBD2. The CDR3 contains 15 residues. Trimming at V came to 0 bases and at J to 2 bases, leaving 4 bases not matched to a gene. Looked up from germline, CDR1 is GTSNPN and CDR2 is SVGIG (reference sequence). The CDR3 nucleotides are TGTGCCTGGAGTGTAAGCCTAGCGGCCTACAATGAGCAGTTCTTC. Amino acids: CAWSVSLAAYNEQFF.